This T cell receptor beta chain was sequenced for a study of blood T cell repertoires in COVID-19. TCRdb's table, derived via immunoSEQ multiplex PCR, lists solely in-frame clones and lacks some. Of about 290,000 clones listed, about 82% are singletons. As to this clone: In the same sample, other DNA sequences code for this CDR3.

The V and J ends lost 0 bases and 8 bases respectively, with 10 bases between them. This CDR3 contains 13 residues. Germline V gene sequence: CDR1 LNHNV, CDR2 YYDKDF (reference sequence). The receptor's source is a woman in her 50s with active or convalescent COVID-19. The chain uses TRBV15 and TRBJ1-2; D gene unclear. Material: peripheral blood. The CDR3: CATSRDWAGGYTF. In DNA form, the CDR3 reads TGTGCCACCAGCAGAGACTGGGCGGGAGGCTACACCTTC.